This TCR beta chain comes out of a study of T cells of healthy individuals. Ten or more counts support this clonotype. TCRdb re-called the 5' RACE reads through MiXCR, storing one row per CDR3 protein. The sample shows about 53,000 distinct CDR3 sequences, 14% to 15% of them seen only once. In germline, CDR1 is SGHTA, CDR2 FQGTGA. CDR3 length: 15 amino acids. V dropped 5 bases and J dropped 1 base, with 13 bases sitting between them. The chain carries TRBV7-3 and TRBJ2-3; D remains ambiguous. The TCR was taken from a human donor in good health. DNA for the CDR3: TGTGCCAGCAGCCCGACCCGCTGGGGCACAGATACGCAGTATTTT. Its protein product is CASSPTRWGTDTQYF.